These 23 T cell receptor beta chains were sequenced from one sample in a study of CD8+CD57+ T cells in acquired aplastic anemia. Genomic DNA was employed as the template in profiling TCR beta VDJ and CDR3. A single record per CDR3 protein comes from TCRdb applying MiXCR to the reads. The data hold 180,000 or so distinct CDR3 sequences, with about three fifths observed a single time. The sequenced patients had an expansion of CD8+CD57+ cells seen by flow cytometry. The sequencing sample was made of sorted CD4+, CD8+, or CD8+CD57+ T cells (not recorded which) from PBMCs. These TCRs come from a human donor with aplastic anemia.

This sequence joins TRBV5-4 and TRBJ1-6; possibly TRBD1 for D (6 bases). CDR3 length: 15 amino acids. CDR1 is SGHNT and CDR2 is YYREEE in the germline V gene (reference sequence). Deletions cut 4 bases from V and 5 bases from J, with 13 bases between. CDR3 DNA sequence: TGTGCCAGCAGCCCACCGGGACATGATAATTCACCCCTCCACTTT. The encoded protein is CASSPPGHDNSPLHF.

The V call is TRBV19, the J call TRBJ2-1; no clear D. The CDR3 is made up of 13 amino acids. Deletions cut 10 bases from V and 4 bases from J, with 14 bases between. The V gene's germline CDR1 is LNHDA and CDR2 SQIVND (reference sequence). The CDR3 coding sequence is TGTGCCACCGCAGCCCGCCCATACAATGAGCAGTTCTTC. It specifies CATAARPYNEQFF.

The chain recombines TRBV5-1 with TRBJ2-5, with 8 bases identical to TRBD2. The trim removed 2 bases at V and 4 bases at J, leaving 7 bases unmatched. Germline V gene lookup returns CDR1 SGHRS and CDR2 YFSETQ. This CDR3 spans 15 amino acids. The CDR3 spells CASSLTAGEGETQYF. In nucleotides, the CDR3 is TGCGCCAGCAGCTTAACAGCGGGAGAAGGAGAGACCCAGTACTTC.

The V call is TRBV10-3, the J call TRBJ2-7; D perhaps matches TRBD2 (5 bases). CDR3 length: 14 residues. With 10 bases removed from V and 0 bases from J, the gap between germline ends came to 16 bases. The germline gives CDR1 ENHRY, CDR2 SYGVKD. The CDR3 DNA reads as TGTGCCAGCAGCCCCGGAGGAATCTCCTACGAGCAGTACTTC. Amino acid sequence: CASSPGGISYEQYF.

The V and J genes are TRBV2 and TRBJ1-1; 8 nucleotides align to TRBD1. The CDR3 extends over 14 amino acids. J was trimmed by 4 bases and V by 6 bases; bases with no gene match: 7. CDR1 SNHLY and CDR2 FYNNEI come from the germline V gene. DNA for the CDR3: TGTGCCAGCAGCTATGGACAGGGTACCACTGAAGCTTTCTTT. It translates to CASSYGQGTTEAFF.

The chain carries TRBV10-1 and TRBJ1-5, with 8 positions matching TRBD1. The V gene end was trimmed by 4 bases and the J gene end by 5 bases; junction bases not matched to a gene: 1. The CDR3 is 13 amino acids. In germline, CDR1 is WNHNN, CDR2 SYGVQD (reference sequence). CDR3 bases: TGCGCCAGCAGTGTGGACAGGGATCAGCCCCAGCATTTT. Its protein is CASSVDRDQPQHF.

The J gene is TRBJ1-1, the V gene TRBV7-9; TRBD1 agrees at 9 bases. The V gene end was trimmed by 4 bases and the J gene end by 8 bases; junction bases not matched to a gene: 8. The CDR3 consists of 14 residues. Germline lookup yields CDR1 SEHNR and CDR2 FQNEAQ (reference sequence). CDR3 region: CASSSRTGVREAFF. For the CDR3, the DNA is TGTGCCAGCAGCTCCAGGACAGGGGTGCGGGAAGCTTTCTTT. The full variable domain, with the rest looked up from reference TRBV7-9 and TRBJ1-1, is DTGVSQNPRHKITKRGQNVTFRCDPISEHNRLYWYRQTLGQGPEFLTYFQNEAQLEKSRLLSDRFSAERPKGSFSTLEIQRTEQGDSAMYLCASSSRTGVREAFFGQGTRLTVV.

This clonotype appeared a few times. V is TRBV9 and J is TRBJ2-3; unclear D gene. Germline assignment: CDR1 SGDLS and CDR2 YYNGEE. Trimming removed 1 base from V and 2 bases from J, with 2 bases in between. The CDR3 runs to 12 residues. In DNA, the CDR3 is TGTGCCAGCAGCGTAAACACAGATACGCAGTATTTT. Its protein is CASSVNTDTQYF.

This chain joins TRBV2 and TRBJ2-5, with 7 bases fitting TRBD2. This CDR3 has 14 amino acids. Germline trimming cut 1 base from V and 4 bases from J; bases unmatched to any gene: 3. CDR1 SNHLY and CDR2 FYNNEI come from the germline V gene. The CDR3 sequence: CASSEESGGETQYF. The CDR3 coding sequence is TGTGCCAGCAGTGAAGAGTCGGGAGGAGAGACCCAGTACTTC.

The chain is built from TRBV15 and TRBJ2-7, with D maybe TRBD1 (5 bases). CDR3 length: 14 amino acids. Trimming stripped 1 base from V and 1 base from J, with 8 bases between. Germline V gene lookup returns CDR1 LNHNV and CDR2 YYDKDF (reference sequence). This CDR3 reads CATSRAAGSYEQYF. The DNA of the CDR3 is TGTGCCACCAGCAGAGCGGCAGGGTCCTACGAGCAGTACTTC.

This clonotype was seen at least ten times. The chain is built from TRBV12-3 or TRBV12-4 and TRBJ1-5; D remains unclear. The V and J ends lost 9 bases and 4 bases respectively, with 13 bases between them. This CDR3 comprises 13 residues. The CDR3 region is CASRAGYNQPQHF. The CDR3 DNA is TGTGCCAGTCGCGCCGGGTATAATCAGCCCCAGCATTTT.

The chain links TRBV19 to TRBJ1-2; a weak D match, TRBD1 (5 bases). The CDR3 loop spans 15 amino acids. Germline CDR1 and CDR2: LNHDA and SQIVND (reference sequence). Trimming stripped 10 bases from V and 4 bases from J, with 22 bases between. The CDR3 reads CATSSGRQRAYGYTF. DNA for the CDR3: TGTGCCACTTCTTCGGGACGGCAACGCGCCTATGGCTACACCTTC.

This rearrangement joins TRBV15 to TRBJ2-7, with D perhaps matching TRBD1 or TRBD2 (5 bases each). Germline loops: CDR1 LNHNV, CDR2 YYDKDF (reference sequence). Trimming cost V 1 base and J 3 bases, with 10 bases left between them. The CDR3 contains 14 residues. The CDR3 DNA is TGTGCCACCAGCAGAGCCGGGACCGTCTACGAGCAGTACTTC. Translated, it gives CATSRAGTVYEQYF. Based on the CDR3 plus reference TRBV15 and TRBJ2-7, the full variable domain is DAMVIQNPRYQVTQFGKPVTLSCSQTLNHNVMYWYQQKSSQAPKLLFHYYDKDFNNEADTPDNFQSRRPNTSFCFLDIRSPGLGDTAMYLCATSRAGTVYEQYFGPGTRLTVT.

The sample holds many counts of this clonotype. The CDR3 here is CSVTGGWDYGYTF. The CDR3 nucleotides read TGCAGCGTCACAGGGGGCTGGGACTATGGCTACACCTTC. The rearrangement joins TRBV29-1 to TRBJ1-2, with 9 bases matching TRBD1. The CDR3 extends over 13 amino acids. The V and J ends lost 6 bases and 3 bases, in that order; junction bases with no gene match: 5. The germline CDR1 and CDR2 sequences are SQVTM and ANQGSEA. The full variable domain, rest sourced from reference TRBV29-1 and TRBJ1-2, is SAVISQKPSRDICQRGTSLTIQCQVDSQVTMMFWYRQQPGQSLTLIATANQGSEATYESGFVIDKFPISRPNLTFSTLTVSNMSPEDSSIYLCSVTGGWDYGYTFGSGTRLTVV.

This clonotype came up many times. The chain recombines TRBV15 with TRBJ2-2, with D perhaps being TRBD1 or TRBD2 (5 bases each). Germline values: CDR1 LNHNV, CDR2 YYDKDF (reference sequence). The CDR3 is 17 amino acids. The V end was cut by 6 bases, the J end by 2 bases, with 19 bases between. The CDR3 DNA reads TGTGCCACCAGGATGGGGGACGTTGATTATAACACCGGGGAGCTGTTTTTT. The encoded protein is CATRMGDVDYNTGELFF.

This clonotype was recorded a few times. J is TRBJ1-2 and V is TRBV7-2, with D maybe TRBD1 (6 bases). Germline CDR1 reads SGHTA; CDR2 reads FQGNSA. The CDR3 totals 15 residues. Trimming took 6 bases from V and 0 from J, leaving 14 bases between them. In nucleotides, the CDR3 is TGTGCCAGCAGGCTTGACAGGTGGGCTAACTATGGCTACACCTTC. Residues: CASRLDRWANYGYTF. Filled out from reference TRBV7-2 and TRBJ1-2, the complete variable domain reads GAGVSQSPSNKVTEKGKDVELRCDPISGHTALYWYRQSLGQGLEFLIYFQGNSAPDKSGLPSDRFSAERTGGSVSTLTIQRTQQEDSAVYLCASRLDRWANYGYTFGSGTRLTVV.

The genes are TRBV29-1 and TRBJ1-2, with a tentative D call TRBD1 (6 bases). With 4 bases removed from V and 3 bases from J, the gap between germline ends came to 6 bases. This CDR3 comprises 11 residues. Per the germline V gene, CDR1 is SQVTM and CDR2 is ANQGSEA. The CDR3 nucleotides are TGCAGCGTTGGACAGGACTATGGCTACACCTTC. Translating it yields CSVGQDYGYTF.

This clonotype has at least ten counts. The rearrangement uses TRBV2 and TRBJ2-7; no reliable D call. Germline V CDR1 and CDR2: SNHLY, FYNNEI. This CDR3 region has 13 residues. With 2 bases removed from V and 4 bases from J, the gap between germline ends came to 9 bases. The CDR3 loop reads CASSELGPYEQYF. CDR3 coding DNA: TGTGCCAGCAGTGAACTCGGCCCGTACGAGCAGTACTTC.

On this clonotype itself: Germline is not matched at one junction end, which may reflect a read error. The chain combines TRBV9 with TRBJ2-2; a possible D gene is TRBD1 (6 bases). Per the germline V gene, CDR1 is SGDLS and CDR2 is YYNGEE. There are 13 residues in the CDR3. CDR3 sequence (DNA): TGTGCCAGCAGCCAGGGGAACTCCGGGGAGCTGTTTTTT. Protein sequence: CASSQGNSGELFF.

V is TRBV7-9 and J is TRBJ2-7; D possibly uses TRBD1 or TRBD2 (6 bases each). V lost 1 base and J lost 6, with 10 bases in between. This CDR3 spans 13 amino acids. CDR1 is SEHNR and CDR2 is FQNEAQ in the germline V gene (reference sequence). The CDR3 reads CASSLVSGAEQYF. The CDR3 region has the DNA TGTGCCAGCAGCTTAGTTTCGGGGGCCGAGCAGTACTTC.

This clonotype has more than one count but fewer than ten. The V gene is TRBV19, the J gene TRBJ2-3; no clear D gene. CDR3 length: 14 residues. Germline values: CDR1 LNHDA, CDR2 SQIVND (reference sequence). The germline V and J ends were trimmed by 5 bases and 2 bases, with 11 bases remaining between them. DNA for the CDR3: TGTGCCAGTAGTCCTAGGCAGGCCACAGATACGCAGTATTTT. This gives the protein CASSPRQATDTQYF.

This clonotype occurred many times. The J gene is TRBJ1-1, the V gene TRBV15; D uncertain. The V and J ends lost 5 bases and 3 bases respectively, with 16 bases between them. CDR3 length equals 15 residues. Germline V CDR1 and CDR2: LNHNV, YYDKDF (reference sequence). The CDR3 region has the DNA TGTGCCACCAGCCCACTTAGCCCTGGGGACACTGAAGCTTTCTTT. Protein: CATSPLSPGDTEAFF. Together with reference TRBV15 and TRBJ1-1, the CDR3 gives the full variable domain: DAMVIQNPRYQVTQFGKPVTLSCSQTLNHNVMYWYQQKSSQAPKLLFHYYDKDFNNEADTPDNFQSRRPNTSFCFLDIRSPGLGDTAMYLCATSPLSPGDTEAFFGQGTRLTVV.

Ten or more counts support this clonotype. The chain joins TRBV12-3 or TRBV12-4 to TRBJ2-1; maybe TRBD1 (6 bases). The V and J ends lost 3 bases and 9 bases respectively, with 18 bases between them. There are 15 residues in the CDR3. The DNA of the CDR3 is TGTGCCAGCAGTTTGGGGTCAGGGGCGTTCAGTGAGCAGTTCTTC. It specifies CASSLGSGAFSEQFF.